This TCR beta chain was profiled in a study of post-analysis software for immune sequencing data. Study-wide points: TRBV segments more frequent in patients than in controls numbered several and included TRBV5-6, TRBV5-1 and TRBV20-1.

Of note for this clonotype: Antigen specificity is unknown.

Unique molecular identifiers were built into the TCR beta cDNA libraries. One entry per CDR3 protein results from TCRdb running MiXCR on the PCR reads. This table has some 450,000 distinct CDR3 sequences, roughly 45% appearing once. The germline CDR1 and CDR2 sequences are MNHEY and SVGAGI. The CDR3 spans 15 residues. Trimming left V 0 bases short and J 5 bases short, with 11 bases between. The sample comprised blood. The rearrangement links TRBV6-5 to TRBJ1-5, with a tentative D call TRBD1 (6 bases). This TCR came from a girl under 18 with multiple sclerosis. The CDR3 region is CASSYSGDTDQPQHF. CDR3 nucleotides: TGTGCCAGCAGTTACTCGGGGGACACTGATCAGCCCCAGCATTTT.